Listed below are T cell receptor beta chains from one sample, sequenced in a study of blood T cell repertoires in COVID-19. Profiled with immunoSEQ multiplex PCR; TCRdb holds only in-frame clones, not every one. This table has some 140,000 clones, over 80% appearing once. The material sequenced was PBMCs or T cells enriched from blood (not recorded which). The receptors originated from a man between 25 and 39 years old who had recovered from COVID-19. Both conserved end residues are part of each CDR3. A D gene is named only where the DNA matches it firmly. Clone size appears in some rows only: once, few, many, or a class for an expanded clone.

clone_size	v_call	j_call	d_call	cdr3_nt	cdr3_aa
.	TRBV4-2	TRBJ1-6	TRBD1	TGTGCCAGCAGCCAAGAGAGGGGACAGAAAGTTTCACCCCTCCACTTT	CASSQERGQKVSPLHF
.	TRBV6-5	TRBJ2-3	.	TGTGCCAGCAGTTACTCGAGAGCGGATACGCAGTATTTT	CASSYSRADTQYF
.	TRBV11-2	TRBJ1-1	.	TGTGCCAGCAGCTTAGGGGGTCAGGGGTACACTGAAGCTTTCTTT	CASSLGGQGYTEAFF
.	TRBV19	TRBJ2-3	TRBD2	TGTGCCAGTAGTGGGGGGGTCTCCTTTCGTAGCACAGATACGCAGTATTTT	CASSGGVSFRSTDTQYF
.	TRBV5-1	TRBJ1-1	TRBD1	TGCGCCAGCAGCTTGCCAGGGGGCAACACTGAAGCTTTCTTT	CASSLPGGNTEAFF
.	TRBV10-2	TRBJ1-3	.	TGCGCCAGCTTCGGTCCCCGGTCCGGTGCCATATATTTT	CASFGPRSGAIYF
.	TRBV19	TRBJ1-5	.	TGTGCCAGTACTCCAACACCTTCTTCTAGCAATCAGCCCCAGCATTTT	CASTPTPSSSNQPQHF
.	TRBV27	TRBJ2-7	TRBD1	TGTGCCAGCAGTAACACGGGACAGGGAACCTACGAGCAGTACTTC	CASSNTGQGTYEQYF
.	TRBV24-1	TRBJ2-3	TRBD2	TGTGCCACCAGCCTCGGGAGGGGAGCAGATACGCAGTATTTT	CATSLGRGADTQYF
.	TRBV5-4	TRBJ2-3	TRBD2	TGTGCCAGCAGTCCACGAGGACTAGCGGGAGAGGGGGTGGCTACGCAGTATTTT	CASSPRGLAGEGVATQYF
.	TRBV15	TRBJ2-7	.	TGTGCCACCAGCAGGACGACTCTGAGCGGCGAGCAGTACTTC	CATSRTTLSGEQYF
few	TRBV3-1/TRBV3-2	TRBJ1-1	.	TGTGCCAGCAGCCTCCTCGGACAGAACACTGAAGCTTTCTTT	CASSLLGQNTEAFF
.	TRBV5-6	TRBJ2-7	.	TGTGCCAGCAGCTTGAAACTTTATAACAGAGAGTCCTACGAGCAGTACTTC	CASSLKLYNRESYEQYF
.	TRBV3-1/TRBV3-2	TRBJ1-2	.	TGTGCCAGCAGCCAAGACGAGGGAACAGGGAGAGGCTACACCTTC	CASSQDEGTGRGYTF
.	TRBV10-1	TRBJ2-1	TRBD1	TGCGCCAGCAGTGAGACTTACTTCCGACAGGGCTCCTACAATGAGCAGTTCTTC	CASSETYFRQGSYNEQFF
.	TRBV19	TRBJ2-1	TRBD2	TGTGCCAGTATTCCGAGAGCGGGAGCTTATAATGAGCAGTTCTTC	CASIPRAGAYNEQFF
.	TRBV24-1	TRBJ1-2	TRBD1	TGTGCCACCAGTGAAACCCCGACAGGGGTAGGGGGCTACACCTTC	CATSETPTGVGGYTF
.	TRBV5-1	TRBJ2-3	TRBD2	TGCGCCAGCAGCTTGACCGGGACTAGCGGGAGCTCAGATACGCAGTATTTT	CASSLTGTSGSSDTQYF
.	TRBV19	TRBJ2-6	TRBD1	TGTGCCAGTAGGAGACAGGGGTTCGGGGCCAACGTCCTGACTTTC	CASRRQGFGANVLTF
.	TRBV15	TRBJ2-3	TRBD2	TGTGCCACCAGCCTACCTAGCGGGGGGCTCCCTACGCAGTATTTT	CATSLPSGGLPTQYF
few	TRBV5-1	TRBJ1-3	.	TGCGCCAGCAGTTCAGGGCCTGGAAACACCATATATTTT	CASSSGPGNTIYF
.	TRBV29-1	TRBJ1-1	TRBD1	TGCAGCGTTGAGAGGGGAGACAGGGGCCCTGAAGCTTTCTTT	CSVERGDRGPEAFF
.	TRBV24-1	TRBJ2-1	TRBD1	TGTGCCACCAGTGACTCGGGACAGGGCTACAATGAGCAGTTCTTC	CATSDSGQGYNEQFF
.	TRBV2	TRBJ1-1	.	TGTGCCAGCAGTGACCAGGGAATGAACACTGAAGCTTTCTTT	CASSDQGMNTEAFF
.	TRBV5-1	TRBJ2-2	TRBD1	TGCGCCAGCAGCTTGGCAGGACAGGGACAGAACACCGGGGAGCTGTTTTTT	CASSLAGQGQNTGELFF
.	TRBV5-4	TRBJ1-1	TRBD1	TGTGCCAGCAGCCCAGGCGGGGACAGGGGGAACACTGAAGCTTTCTTT	CASSPGGDRGNTEAFF
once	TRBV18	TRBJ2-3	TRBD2	TGTGCCAGCTCACCCAGGACTAGCCCGGATACGCAGTATTTT	CASSPRTSPDTQYF
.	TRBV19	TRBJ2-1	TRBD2	TGTGCCAGTAGTATAGGGCGGGAGGGCGAGCAGTTCTTC	CASSIGREGEQFF
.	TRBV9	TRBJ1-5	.	TGTGCCAGCAGCGTATCTAGCGGCAATCAGCCCCAGCATTTT	CASSVSSGNQPQHF